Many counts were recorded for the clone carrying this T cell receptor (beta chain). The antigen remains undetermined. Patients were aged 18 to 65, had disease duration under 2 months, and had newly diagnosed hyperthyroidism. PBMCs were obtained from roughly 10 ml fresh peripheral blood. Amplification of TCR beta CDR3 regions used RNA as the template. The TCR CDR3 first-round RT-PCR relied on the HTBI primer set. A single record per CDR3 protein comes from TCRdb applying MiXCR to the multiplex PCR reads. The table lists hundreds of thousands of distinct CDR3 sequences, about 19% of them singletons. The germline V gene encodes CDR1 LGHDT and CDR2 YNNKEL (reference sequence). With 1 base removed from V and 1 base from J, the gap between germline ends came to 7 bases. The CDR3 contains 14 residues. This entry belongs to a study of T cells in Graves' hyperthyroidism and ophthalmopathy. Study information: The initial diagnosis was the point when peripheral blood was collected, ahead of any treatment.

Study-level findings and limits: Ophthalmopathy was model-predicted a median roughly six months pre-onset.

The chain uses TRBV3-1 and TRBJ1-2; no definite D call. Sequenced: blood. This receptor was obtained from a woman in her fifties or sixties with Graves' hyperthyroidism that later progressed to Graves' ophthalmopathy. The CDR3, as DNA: TGTGCCAGCAGCCAAGCGGGAGTTAACTATGGCTACACCTTC. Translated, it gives CASSQAGVNYGYTF. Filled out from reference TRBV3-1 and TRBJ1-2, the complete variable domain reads DTAVSQTPKYLVTQMGNDKSIKCEQNLGHDTMYWYKQDSKKFLKIMFSYNNKELIINETVPNRFSPKSPDKAHLNLHINSLELGDSAVYFCASSQAGVNYGYTFGSGTRLTVV.